Here is one TCR beta chain with its context. What it recognizes is unknown. CDR1 SGHRS and CDR2 YFSETQ come from the germline V gene. CDR3 length equals 14 residues. V lost 2 bases to trimming and J lost 9 bases; unmatched junction nucleotides: 7. The sample comes from a study of T-cell reconstitution after alpha-beta-depleted transplantation in children. Study-wide points: In some patients, recipient T cells and intrathymic progenitors surviving conditioning explained high day-60 diversity. About two months after transplant, alpha-beta T cells reportedly came from several hundred expanded graft clones. Counts and diversity of T cells one year after transplant came mostly from newly produced T cells.

Preparation of the TCRbeta library used unique molecular identifiers. TCRdb reprocessed the PCR reads via MiXCR and lists one record per CDR3 protein. This table has around 700,000 distinct CDR3 sequences, less than 15% appearing once. The TCR comes from a girl aged 2-10 years with congenital amegakaryocytic thrombocytopenia, due to receive a stem cell transplant. The V and J genes are TRBV5-1 and TRBJ2-1; 8 nucleotides match TRBD2. Sequencing was performed on PBMCs, taken before TCRalphabeta/CD19-depleted stem cell transplant. The CDR3 nucleotides read TGCGCCAGCAGCTTTCCCGGGAGGGCCTCTGAGCAGTTCTTC. Protein sequence: CASSFPGRASEQFF.